A selection of T cell receptor beta chains follows, all from one sample in a study of identical twins. TCRdb itself ran the 5' RACE reads through MiXCR, one entry per CDR3 protein. The table has fewer than 650,000 distinct CDR3 sequences, 9.6% seen once. This sample was also put to use in a study of yellow fever vaccine responses in identical twins.

Sequenced: PBMCs. These receptors were collected from a woman aged 18-29 years in good health. The CDR3 runs from the conserved cysteine through the conserved F or W. The D gene is left open where the match is weak. Expanded clones are given a class, and other clones once, few, many or no size at all.

D | J | size | V | CDR3 | DNA
NA | TRBJ2-4 | many | TRBV20-1 | CSASPMGIWGENIQYF | TGCAGTGCTAGCCCGATGGGGATCTGGGGGGAAAACATTCAGTACTTC
NA | TRBJ2-7 | NA | TRBV7-6 | CASSAGEGYEQYF | TGTGCCAGCTCGGCAGGGGAAGGGTACGAGCAGTACTTC
TRBD1 | TRBJ2-3 | many | TRBV6-2/TRBV6-3 | CASSPGQGVLDTQYF | TGTGCCAGCAGCCCGGGACAGGGAGTATTAGATACGCAGTATTTT
NA | TRBJ2-1 | few | TRBV12-3/TRBV12-4 | CASSPIGVRNEQFF | TGTGCCAGCAGTCCTATCGGGGTCCGGAATGAGCAGTTCTTC
TRBD2 | TRBJ2-3 | few | TRBV14 | CASSQGLAGPDTQYF | TGTGCCAGCAGCCAAGGACTAGCGGGACCAGATACGCAGTATTTT
NA | TRBJ2-7 | few | TRBV12-3/TRBV12-4 | CASSEDVSPYEQYF | TGTGCCAGCAGCGAGGACGTCAGTCCCTACGAGCAGTACTTC
NA | TRBJ2-1 | few | TRBV27 | CASSPTGLKNNEQFF | TGTGCCAGCAGTCCAACGGGGTTAAAGAACAATGAGCAGTTCTTC
TRBD1 | TRBJ2-4 | many | TRBV5-1 | CASSPGQGVNIQYF | TGCGCCAGCAGCCCAGGACAGGGTGTGAACATTCAGTACTTC
TRBD2 | TRBJ2-1 | NA | TRBV12-3/TRBV12-4 | CASSLVRTSEYNEQFF | TGTGCCAGCAGTTTAGTCCGGACTAGCGAGTACAATGAGCAGTTCTTC
NA | TRBJ2-3 | few | TRBV20-1 | CSEEGSTDTQYF | TGCAGTGAAGAGGGGAGCACAGATACGCAGTATTTT
NA | TRBJ1-2 | many | TRBV5-1 | CASRYDLNDGYTF | TGCGCCAGCAGGTACGATCTCAATGATGGCTACACCTTC
NA | TRBJ2-5 | NA | TRBV29-1 | CSVEDRVGRETQYF | TGCAGCGTTGAAGACAGGGTAGGCCGAGAGACCCAGTACTTC
NA | TRBJ2-2 | many | TRBV29-1 | CSVEPGTPTGELFF | TGCAGCGTTGAACCCGGGACACCCACCGGGGAGCTGTTTTTT
NA | TRBJ2-1 | few | TRBV5-1 | CASSSPGRATYNEQFF | TGCGCCAGCAGCTCCCCCGGAAGGGCCACCTACAATGAGCAGTTCTTC
NA | TRBJ1-1 | many | TRBV6-5 | CASSYSSGTTEAFF | TGTGCCAGCAGTTACTCATCCGGGACCACTGAAGCTTTCTTT
NA | TRBJ1-4 | few | TRBV30 | CAWSPVNEKLFF | TGTGCCTGGAGCCCCGTGAATGAAAAACTGTTTTTT
TRBD1 | TRBJ1-2 | NA | TRBV12-3/TRBV12-4 | CASSLTGGGYGYTF | TGTGCCAGCAGTCTAACAGGGGGCGGCTATGGCTACACCTTC
NA | TRBJ2-7 | NA | TRBV14 | CASSRGTATYEQYF | TGTGCCAGCAGCCGCGGGACAGCGACCTACGAGCAGTACTTC
TRBD1 | TRBJ2-2 | many | TRBV12-3/TRBV12-4 | CASSHGDRETGELFF | TGTGCCAGCAGTCACGGGGACAGGGAAACCGGGGAGCTGTTTTTT
NA | TRBJ2-3 | few | TRBV12-3/TRBV12-4 | CASRPGAQTQYF | TGTGCCAGCAGGCCGGGAGCGCAGACGCAGTATTTT
TRBD2 | TRBJ2-2 | NA | TRBV5-1 | CASSVGLAGPGELFF | TGCGCCAGCAGCGTCGGACTAGCGGGGCCCGGGGAGCTGTTTTTT
NA | TRBJ2-2 | NA | TRBV19 | CASSIVDRNTGELFF | TGTGCCAGTAGTATAGTCGACAGAAACACCGGGGAGCTGTTTTTT
TRBD1 | TRBJ2-3 | NA | TRBV20-1 | CSASSGTGVLDTQYF | TGCAGTGCTAGTTCCGGGACAGGGGTTCTGGATACGCAGTATTTT
TRBD1 | TRBJ2-7 | few | TRBV20-1 | CSAPGTGATSEQYF | TGCAGTGCACCCGGGACAGGGGCTACCAGCGAGCAGTACTTC
TRBD2 | TRBJ2-7 | few | TRBV5-1 | CASSLAGGLAEYYEQYF | TGCGCCAGCAGCTTGGCTGGGGGACTAGCGGAGTACTACGAGCAGTACTTC
TRBD2 | TRBJ2-7 | NA | TRBV7-8 | CASREGTSGNYEQYF | TGTGCCAGCAGAGAAGGTACTAGCGGAAACTACGAGCAGTACTTC
TRBD1 | TRBJ2-7 | NA | TRBV7-9 | CASRPRGPSAYEQYF | TGTGCCAGCAGGCCTAGGGGGCCTTCGGCATACGAGCAGTACTTC
TRBD2 | TRBJ2-1 | many | TRBV20-1 | CSARGLAGPYNEQFF | TGCAGTGCTAGGGGACTAGCGGGACCCTACAATGAGCAGTTCTTC
TRBD2 | TRBJ2-1 | few | TRBV6-2/TRBV6-3 | CASKTSGRGSYNEQFF | TGTGCCAGCAAGACTAGCGGGAGGGGGTCCTACAATGAGCAGTTCTTC
TRBD1 | TRBJ2-7 | NA | TRBV2 | CASSLGDRIHEQYF | TGTGCCAGCAGTTTAGGGGACAGGATCCACGAGCAGTACTTC
NA | TRBJ2-7 | many | TRBV14 | CASSQQVGFYEQYF | TGTGCCAGCAGCCAACAAGTGGGATTCTACGAGCAGTACTTC
TRBD1 | TRBJ2-7 | NA | TRBV6-1 | CASRTDRVEHEQYF | TGTGCCAGCAGAACTGACAGGGTTGAACACGAGCAGTACTTC
TRBD2 | TRBJ2-3 | NA | TRBV5-1 | CASSWRGGPSDTQYF | TGCGCCAGCAGCTGGCGGGGGGGGCCTTCCGATACGCAGTATTTT
NA | TRBJ2-3 | few | TRBV6-6 | CASSYRGIDTQYF | TGTGCCAGCAGTTACCGCGGGATAGATACGCAGTATTTT
NA | TRBJ1-1 | many | TRBV25-1 | CASSEYWGTEAFF | TGTGCCAGCAGTGAATATTGGGGCACTGAAGCTTTCTTT
NA | TRBJ2-7 | few | TRBV6-1 | CASSETRYEQYF | TGTGCCAGCAGTGAAACGAGATACGAGCAGTACTTC
NA | TRBJ2-1 | NA | TRBV12-3/TRBV12-4 | CASSSQSGVRSYNEQFF | TGTGCCAGCAGTTCCCAATCCGGGGTACGCTCCTACAATGAGCAGTTCTTC
NA | TRBJ2-5 | many | TRBV2 | CASSDQGPGETQYF | TGTGCCAGCAGTGACCAGGGGCCTGGGGAGACCCAGTACTTC
NA | TRBJ2-7 | NA | TRBV7-9 | CASSTALGRYEQYF | TGTGCCAGCAGCACAGCCCTAGGACGGTACGAGCAGTACTTC
NA | TRBJ2-7 | few | TRBV21-1 | CANLRRQATYEQYF | TGTGCCAACTTAAGGCGACAGGCGACCTACGAGCAGTACTTC
TRBD2 | TRBJ2-2 | many | TRBV6-5 | CASSYLGGRTGELFF | TGTGCCAGCAGTTACCTGGGAGGGCGAACCGGGGAGCTGTTTTTT
TRBD2 | TRBJ2-7 | NA | TRBV7-2 | CASSRIRDYSYEQYF | TGTGCCAGCAGCCGCATCCGGGACTACTCCTACGAGCAGTACTTC
NA | TRBJ2-5 | many | TRBV20-1 | CSAREHIGTQYF | TGCAGTGCTAGAGAGCATATCGGGACCCAGTACTTC
NA | TRBJ2-1 | many | TRBV20-1 | CSAHLNREQFF | TGCAGTGCACACTTAAACAGGGAACAGTTCTTC
TRBD2 | TRBJ2-1 | few | TRBV7-9 | CASRPGTSGSTDNEQFF | TGTGCCAGCAGGCCCGGGACTAGCGGTTCTACGGACAATGAGCAGTTCTTC
TRBD1 | TRBJ1-6 | few | TRBV5-1 | CASSDGTGDNSPLHF | TGCGCCAGCAGCGATGGGACAGGGGATAATTCACCCCTCCACTTT
TRBD2 | TRBJ2-6 | few | TRBV7-9 | CASSLAGGPEANVLTF | TGTGCCAGCAGCCTAGCGGGAGGGCCGGAGGCCAACGTCCTGACTTTC
TRBD2 | TRBJ2-3 | many | TRBV20-1 | CSAKETSGTTDTQYF | TGCAGTGCGAAGGAGACTAGCGGGACCACAGATACGCAGTATTTT
TRBD2 | TRBJ2-3 | few | TRBV7-2 | CASSVSAGGLDTQYF | TGTGCCAGCAGCGTCTCGGCGGGGGGATTAGATACGCAGTATTTT
TRBD1 | TRBJ2-7 | few | TRBV12-3/TRBV12-4 | CASSARDRGSYEQYF | TGTGCCAGCAGTGCCCGGGACAGGGGGTCCTACGAGCAGTACTTC
TRBD1 | TRBJ2-7 | few | TRBV15 | CATSRKQGAYEQYF | TGTGCCACCAGCAGGAAACAGGGGGCTTACGAGCAGTACTTC
NA | TRBJ2-7 | few | TRBV12-3/TRBV12-4 | CASSFILASTYEQYF | TGTGCCAGCAGTTTTATCCTAGCGTCCACCTACGAGCAGTACTTC
TRBD1 | TRBJ2-4 | NA | TRBV20-1 | CSAIPTKSGTAPLAKNIQYF | TGCAGTGCTATCCCTACAAAATCCGGGACAGCCCCACTAGCCAAAAACATTCAGTACTTC
TRBD2 | TRBJ2-7 | many | TRBV4-3 | CASSQDLGLARYEQYF | TGCGCCAGCAGCCAAGATTTAGGACTAGCTCGATACGAGCAGTACTTC
NA | TRBJ2-7 | few | TRBV29-1 | CSVDGVGGKTYEQYF | TGCAGCGTTGATGGGGTTGGAGGGAAAACCTACGAGCAGTACTTC
NA | TRBJ2-1 | few | TRBV9 | CASSVTQGSYNEQFF | TGTGCCAGCAGCGTAACCCAGGGTTCCTACAATGAGCAGTTCTTC
NA | TRBJ1-1 | NA | TRBV5-6 | CASSRPQGNTEAFF | TGTGCCAGCAGCCGCCCCCAGGGGAACACTGAAGCTTTCTTT
TRBD2 | TRBJ2-3 | few | TRBV12-3/TRBV12-4 | CASSSQTSGSSTDTQYF | TGTGCCAGCAGTTCCCAGACTAGCGGGAGTAGCACAGATACGCAGTATTTT
TRBD2 | TRBJ2-7 | NA | TRBV30 | CAWRSVAGASYHEQYF | TGTGCCTGGAGGAGCGTAGCGGGAGCTTCCTACCACGAGCAGTACTTC
NA | TRBJ2-2 | few | TRBV7-9 | CASSLLGTVGTGELFF | TGTGCCAGCAGCTTATTGGGGACTGTGGGGACCGGGGAGCTGTTTTTT